This TCR beta chain was sequenced during a study of T cell repertoires in cytomegalovirus infection. On the study more broadly: Based on public TCR beta signatures, there were indications of CMV infection and of a matching HLA type.

Using its own MiXCR run on the reads, TCRdb lists one record per CDR3 protein. This sample yields 300,000 to 400,000 distinct CDR3 sequences, of which 15% to 20% are seen a single time; less than 9.5% belongs to the top ten. This clonotype was observed many times. As yet, its antigen is unknown. This CDR3 has 17 amino acids. Germline CDR1 SEHNR, CDR2 FQNEAQ (reference sequence). The V end was cut by 5 bases, the J end by 3 bases, with 22 bases between. Study-level findings and limits: What dominated the ex vivo response were HLA-C-restricted CMV-specific TCR beta clonotypes. CMV carriers with the relevant HLA were identified by cumulative public TCR beta family frequency.

Sequencing used PBMCs. This receptor was identified in a human donor in good health (CMV status not recorded). Some clones in this sample may be carry-over from other donors' samples. This chain links TRBV7-9 with TRBJ2-5; tentative D call: TRBD2 (6 bases). Here the CDR3 reads CASSPRLSGLKKETQYF. CDR3 in DNA: TGTGCCAGCAGCCCGAGGTTATCGGGACTCAAGAAAGAGACCCAGTACTTC.